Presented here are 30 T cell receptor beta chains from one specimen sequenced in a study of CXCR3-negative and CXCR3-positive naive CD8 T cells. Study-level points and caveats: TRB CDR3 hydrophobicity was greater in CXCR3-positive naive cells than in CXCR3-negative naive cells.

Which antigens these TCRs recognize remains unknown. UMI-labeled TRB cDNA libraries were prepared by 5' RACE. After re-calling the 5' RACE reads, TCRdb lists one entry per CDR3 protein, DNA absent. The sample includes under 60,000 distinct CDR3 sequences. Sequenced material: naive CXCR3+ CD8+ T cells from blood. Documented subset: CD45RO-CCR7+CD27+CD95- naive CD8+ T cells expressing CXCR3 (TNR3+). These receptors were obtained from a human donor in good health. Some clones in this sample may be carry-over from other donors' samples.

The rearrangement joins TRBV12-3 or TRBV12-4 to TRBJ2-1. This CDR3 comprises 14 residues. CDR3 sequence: CASSLFGQFNEQFF.

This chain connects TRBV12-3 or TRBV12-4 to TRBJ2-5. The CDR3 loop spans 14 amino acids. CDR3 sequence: CASSFTAGQETQYF.

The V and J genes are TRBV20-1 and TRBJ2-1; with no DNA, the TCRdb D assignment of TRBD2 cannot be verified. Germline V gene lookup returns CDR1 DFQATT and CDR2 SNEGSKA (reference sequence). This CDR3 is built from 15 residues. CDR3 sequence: CSARDLAGGHLEQFF.

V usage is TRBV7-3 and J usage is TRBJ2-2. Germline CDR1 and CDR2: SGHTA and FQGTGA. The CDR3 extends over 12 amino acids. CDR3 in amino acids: CASSFYTGELFF.

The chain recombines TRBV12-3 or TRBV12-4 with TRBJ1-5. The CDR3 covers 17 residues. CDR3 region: CASLRVREGGRNQPQHF.

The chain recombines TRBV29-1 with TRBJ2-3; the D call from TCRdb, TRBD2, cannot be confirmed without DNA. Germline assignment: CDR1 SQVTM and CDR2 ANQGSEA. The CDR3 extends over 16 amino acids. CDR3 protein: CSVEDPDGAPRDTQYF.

CDR3 sequence reads: CATSTFPTDTQYF. This chain uses TRBV15 with TRBJ2-3. The germline V gene encodes CDR1 LNHNV and CDR2 YYDKDF (reference sequence). The CDR3 contains 13 residues.

The CDR3 region is CASSWPKPPNTEAFF. This chain joins TRBV28 and TRBJ1-1. This CDR3 is built from 15 residues. Germline CDR1 and CDR2: MDHEN and SYDVKM.

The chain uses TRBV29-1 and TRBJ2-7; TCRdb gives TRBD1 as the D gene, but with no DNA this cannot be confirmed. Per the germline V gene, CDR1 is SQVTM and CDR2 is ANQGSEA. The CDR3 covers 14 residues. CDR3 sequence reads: CSVAGTGGIYEQYF.

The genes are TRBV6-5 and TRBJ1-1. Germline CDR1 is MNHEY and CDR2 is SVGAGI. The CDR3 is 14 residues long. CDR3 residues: CASRPGLSNTEAFF.

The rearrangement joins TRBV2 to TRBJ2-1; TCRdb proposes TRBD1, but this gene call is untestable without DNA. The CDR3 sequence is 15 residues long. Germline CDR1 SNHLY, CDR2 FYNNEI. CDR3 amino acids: CASSGGEKSYNEQFF.

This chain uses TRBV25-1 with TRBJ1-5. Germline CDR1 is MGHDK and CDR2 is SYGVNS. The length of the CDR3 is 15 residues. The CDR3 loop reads CASSDGTASNQPQHF.

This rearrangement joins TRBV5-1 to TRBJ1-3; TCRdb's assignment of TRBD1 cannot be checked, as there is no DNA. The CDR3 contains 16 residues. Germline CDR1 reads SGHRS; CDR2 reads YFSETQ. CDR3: CASSHDSNPWENTIYF.

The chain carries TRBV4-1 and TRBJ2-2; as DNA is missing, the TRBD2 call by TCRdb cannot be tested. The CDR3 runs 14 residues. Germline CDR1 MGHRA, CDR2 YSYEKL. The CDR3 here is CASSPSPNTGELFF.

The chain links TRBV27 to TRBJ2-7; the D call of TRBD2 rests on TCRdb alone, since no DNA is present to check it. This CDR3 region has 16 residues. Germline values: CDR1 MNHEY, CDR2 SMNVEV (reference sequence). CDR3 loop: CASRTSGTLIPYEQYF.

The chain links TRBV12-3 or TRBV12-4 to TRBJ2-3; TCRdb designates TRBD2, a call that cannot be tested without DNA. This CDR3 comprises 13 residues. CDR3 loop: CASSPGLSDTQYF.

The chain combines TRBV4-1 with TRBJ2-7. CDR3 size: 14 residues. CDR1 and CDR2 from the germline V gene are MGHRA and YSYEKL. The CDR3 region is CASSQSDRSYEQYF.

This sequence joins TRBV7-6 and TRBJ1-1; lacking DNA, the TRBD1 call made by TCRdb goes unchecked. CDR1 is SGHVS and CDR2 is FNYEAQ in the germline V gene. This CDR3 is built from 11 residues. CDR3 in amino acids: CASRTTGEAFF.

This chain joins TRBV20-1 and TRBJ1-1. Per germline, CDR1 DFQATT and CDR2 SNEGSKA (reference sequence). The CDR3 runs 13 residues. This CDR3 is CSAVNGENTEAFF.

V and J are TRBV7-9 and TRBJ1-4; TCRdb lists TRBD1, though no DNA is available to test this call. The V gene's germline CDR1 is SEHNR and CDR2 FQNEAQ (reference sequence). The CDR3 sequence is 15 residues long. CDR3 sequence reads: CASSHPQGATEKLFF. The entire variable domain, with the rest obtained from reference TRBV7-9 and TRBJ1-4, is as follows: DTGVSQNPRHKITKRGQNVTFRCDPISEHNRLYWYRQTLGQGPEFLTYFQNEAQLEKSRLLSDRFSAERPKGSFSTLEIQRTEQGDSAMYLCASSHPQGATEKLFFGSGTQLSVL.

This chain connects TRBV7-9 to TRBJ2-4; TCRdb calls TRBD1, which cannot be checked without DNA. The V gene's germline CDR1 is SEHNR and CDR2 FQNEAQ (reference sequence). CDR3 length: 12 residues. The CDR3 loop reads CASRPRGYIQYF.

The CDR3 region is CAISGADSGTSFDEQFF. This chain uses TRBV10-3 with TRBJ2-1; TCRdb's D call, TRBD2, is unchecked because there is no DNA. The CDR3 has 17 amino acids. Germline V gene sequence: CDR1 ENHRY, CDR2 SYGVKD.

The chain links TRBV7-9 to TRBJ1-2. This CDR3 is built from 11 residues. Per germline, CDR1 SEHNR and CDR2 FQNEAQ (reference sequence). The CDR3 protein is CATWNNYGYTF.

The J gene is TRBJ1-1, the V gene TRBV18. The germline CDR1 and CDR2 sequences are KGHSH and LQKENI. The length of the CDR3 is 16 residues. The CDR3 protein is CASSPEGNGANTEAFF. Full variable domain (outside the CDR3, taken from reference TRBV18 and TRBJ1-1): NAGVMQNPRHLVRRRGQEARLRCSPMKGHSHVYWYRQLPEEGLKFMVYLQKENIIDESGMPKERFSAEFPKEGPSILRIQQVVRGDSAAYFCASSPEGNGANTEAFFGQGTRLTVV.

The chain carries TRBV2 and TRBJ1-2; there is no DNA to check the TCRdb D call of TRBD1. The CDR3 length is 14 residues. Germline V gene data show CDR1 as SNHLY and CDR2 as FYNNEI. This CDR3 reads CASIPLGGNYGYTF.

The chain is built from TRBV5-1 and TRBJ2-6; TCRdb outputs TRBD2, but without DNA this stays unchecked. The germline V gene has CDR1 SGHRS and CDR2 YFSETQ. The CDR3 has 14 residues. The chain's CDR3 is CASNAGTGANVLTF.

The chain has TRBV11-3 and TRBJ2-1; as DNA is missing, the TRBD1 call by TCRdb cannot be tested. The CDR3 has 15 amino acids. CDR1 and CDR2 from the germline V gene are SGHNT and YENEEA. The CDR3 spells CASSPGTISYNEQFF.

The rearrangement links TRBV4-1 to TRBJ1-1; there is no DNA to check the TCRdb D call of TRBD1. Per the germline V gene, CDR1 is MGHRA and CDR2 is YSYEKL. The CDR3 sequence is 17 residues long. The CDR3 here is CASSPGGAAFMNTEAFF.

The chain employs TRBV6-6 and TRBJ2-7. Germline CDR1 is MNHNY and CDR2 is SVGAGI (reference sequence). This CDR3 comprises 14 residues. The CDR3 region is CASSLLKQADEQYF.

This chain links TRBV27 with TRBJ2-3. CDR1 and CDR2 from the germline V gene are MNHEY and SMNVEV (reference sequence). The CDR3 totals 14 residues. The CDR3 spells CASSDGRWMDTQYF.